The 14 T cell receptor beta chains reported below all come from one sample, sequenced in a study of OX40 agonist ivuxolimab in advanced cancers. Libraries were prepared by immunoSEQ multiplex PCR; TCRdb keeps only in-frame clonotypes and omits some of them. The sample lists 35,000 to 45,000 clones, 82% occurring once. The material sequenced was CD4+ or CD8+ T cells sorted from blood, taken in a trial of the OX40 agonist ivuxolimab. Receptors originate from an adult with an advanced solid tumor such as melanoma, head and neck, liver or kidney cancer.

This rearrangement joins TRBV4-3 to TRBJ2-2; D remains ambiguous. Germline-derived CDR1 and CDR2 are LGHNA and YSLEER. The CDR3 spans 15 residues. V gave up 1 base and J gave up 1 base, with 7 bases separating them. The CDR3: CASSQGIGNTGELFF. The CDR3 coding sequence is TGCGCCAGCAGCCAAGGAATCGGGAACACCGGGGAGCTGTTTTTT.

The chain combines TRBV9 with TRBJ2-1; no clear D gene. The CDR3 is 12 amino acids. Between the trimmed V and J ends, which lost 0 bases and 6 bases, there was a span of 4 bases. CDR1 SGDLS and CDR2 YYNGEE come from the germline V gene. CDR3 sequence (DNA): TGTGCCAGCAGCGTAGAAGGCAATGAGCAGTTCTTC. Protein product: CASSVEGNEQFF.

Written as DNA, the CDR3 is TGTGCCACCAGCAGAGAATTGGGGGGGAATAGCAATCAGCCCCAGCATTTT. It codes for CATSRELGGNSNQPQHF. The chain uses TRBV15 and TRBJ1-5, with D possibly matching TRBD1 (5 bases). Trimming stripped 0 bases from V and 0 bases from J, with 12 bases between. The CDR3 contains 17 residues. Looked up from germline, CDR1 is LNHNV and CDR2 is YYDKDF (reference sequence).

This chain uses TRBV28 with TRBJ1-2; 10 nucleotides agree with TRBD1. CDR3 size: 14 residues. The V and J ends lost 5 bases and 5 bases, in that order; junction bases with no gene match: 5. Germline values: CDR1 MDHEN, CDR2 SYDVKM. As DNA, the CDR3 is TGTGCCAGCAGTCCCGGGACAGGGGAGTATGGCTACACCTTC. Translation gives CASSPGTGEYGYTF.

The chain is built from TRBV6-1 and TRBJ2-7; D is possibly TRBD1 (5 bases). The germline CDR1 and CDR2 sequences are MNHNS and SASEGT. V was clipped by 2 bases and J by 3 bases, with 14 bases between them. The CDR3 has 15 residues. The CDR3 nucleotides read TGTGCCAGCAGTGAATATGGGATAAGGGGCTACGAGCAGTACTTC. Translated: CASSEYGIRGYEQYF.

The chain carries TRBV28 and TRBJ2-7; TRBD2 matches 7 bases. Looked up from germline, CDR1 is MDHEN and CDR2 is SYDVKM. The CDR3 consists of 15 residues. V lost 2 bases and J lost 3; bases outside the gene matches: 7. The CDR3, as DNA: TGTGCCAGCAGTTTAGGCGGGAGAGGGGACTACGAGCAGTACTTC. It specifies CASSLGGRGDYEQYF.

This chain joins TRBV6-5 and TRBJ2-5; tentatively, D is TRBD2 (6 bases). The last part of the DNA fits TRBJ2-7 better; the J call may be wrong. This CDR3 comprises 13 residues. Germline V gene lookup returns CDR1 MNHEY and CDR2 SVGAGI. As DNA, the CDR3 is TGTGCCAGCAGTACCCAGGAGGGAGGCGAGCAGTACTTC. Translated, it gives CASSTQEGGEQYF.

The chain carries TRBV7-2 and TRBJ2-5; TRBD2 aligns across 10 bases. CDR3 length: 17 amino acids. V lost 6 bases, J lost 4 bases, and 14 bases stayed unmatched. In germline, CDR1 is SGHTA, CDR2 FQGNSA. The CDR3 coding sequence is TGTGCCAGCAGATCGGGACTAGCGTCGGGCAATCGAGAGACCCAGTACTTC. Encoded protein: CASRSGLASGNRETQYF.

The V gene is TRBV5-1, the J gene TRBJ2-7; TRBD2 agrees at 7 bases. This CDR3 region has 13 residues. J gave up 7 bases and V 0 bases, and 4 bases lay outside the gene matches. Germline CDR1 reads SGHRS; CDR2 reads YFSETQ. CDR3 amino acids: CASSLGRGGEQYF. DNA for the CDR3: TGCGCCAGCAGCTTGGGTCGGGGAGGGGAGCAGTACTTC.

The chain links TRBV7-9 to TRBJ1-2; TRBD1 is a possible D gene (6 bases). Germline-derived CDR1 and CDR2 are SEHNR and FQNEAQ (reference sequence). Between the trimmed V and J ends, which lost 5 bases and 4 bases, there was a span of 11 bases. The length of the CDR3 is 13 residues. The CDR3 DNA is TGTGCCAGCAGCATTGGACAGAGCTATGGCTACACCTTC. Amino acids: CASSIGQSYGYTF.

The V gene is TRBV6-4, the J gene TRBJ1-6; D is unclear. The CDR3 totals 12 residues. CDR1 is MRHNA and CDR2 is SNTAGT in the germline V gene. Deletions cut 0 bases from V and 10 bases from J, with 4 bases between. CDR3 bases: TGTGCCAGCAGTGACTCGTCGTCACCCCTCCACTTT. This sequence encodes CASSDSSSPLHF.

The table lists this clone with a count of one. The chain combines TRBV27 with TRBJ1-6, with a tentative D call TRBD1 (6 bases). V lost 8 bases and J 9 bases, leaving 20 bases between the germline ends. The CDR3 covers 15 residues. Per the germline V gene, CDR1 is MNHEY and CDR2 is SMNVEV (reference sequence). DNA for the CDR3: TGTGCCAGCGGAACGACAGTGGTAGGGGGTTCACCCCTCCACTTT. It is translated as CASGTTVVGGSPLHF.

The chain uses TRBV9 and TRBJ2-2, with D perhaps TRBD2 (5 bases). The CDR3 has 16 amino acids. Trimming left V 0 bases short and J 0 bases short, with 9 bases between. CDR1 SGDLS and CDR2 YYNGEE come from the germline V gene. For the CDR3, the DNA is TGTGCCAGCAGCGTAGGTCGGGGTCCGAACACCGGGGAGCTGTTTTTT. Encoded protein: CASSVGRGPNTGELFF.

The CDR3 loop is CAISDSGTGTNSPLHF. As DNA, the CDR3 is TGTGCCATCAGTGACTCCGGGACAGGGACTAATTCACCCCTCCACTTT. This chain uses TRBV10-3 with TRBJ1-6, with TRBD1 identical over 9 bases. Looked up from germline, CDR1 is ENHRY and CDR2 is SYGVKD. J gave up 6 bases and V 3 bases, and 6 bases lay outside the gene matches. The CDR3 covers 16 residues.